The source of this T cell receptor (beta chain) is a study of blood T cell repertoires in COVID-19. Study summary: PBMCs, B-cell-depleted T cells, or T cells were the source of the cDNA or gDNA that made up the material.

The data were produced by immunoSEQ multiplex PCR, yet TCRdb's version contains in-frame clones alone and is incomplete. The sample has 250,000 to 350,000 clones, around nine tenths seen once. This CDR3 region has 13 residues. Germline lookup yields CDR1 MNHEY and CDR2 SVGAGI. The V and J ends lost 8 bases and 5 bases, in that order; junction bases with no gene match: 5. Sequenced: peripheral blood. This sequence originates from a woman aged 30 to 39 with COVID-19, enrolled during active disease. The chain is built from TRBV6-5 and TRBJ1-1, with 10 nucleotides matching TRBD1. The CDR3 DNA follows: TGTGCCAGCGTGACAGGGGGCTGGACTGAAGCTTTCTTT. Amino acid sequence: CASVTGGWTEAFF.